These T cell receptor beta chains were read from a single sample in a study of beta chain features in type 1 diabetes. Clones were read by immunoSEQ multiplex PCR, and TCRdb kept only the in-frame ones, dropping some. Among some 300,000 clones listed, roughly 8% were seen once. Sequencing used central memory CD4+ T cells from blood. Source of these receptors: a woman under 30 in good health. The CDR3 runs from the conserved cysteine through the conserved F or W. Fields, in order: D gene, clone size, J gene, V gene, CDR3 protein, CDR3 DNA. A D gene is named only where the DNA matches it firmly. Size values are once, few and many counts, or a class for expanded clones, and some rows have none.

>TRBD2|-|TRBJ2-1|TRBV4-1
CASRYGTTNNEQFF
TGCGCCAGCAGGTACGGGACTACTAACAATGAGCAGTTCTTC
>TRBD2|-|TRBJ2-1|TRBV6-6
CASSSAGVNEQFF
TGTGCCAGCAGTTCCGCGGGAGTCAATGAGCAGTTCTTC
>-|few|TRBJ1-1|TRBV7-9
CASSLEGLYMNTEAFF
TGTGCCAGCAGCTTAGAAGGACTGTATATGAACACTGAAGCTTTCTTT
>-|few|TRBJ2-1|TRBV9
CASSPSRRGLNNEQFF
TGTGCCAGCAGCCCCTCTCGGCGGGGGCTAAACAATGAGCAGTTCTTC
>-|-|TRBJ2-5|TRBV4-1
CASSQDPGLETQYF
TGCGCCAGCAGCCAAGATCCGGGATTAGAGACCCAGTACTTC
>-|few|TRBJ2-1|TRBV7-2
CASSLGQSGYNEQFF
TGTGCCAGCAGCCTGGGCCAATCCGGCTACAATGAGCAGTTCTTC
>-|few|TRBJ2-4|TRBV5-1
CASSPQTGRLAKNIQYF
TGCGCCAGCAGCCCTCAAACGGGGCGCTTAGCCAAAAACATTCAGTACTTC
>-|many|TRBJ1-3|TRBV7-2
CASSGGVRNTIYF
TGTGCCAGCAGCGGGGGCGTTAGAAACACCATATATTTT
>-|-|TRBJ2-3|TRBV10-3
CAISPDRITDTQYF
TGTGCCATCAGCCCGGACAGAATCACAGATACGCAGTATTTT
>-|few|TRBJ1-1|TRBV7-2
CASSSRLRNTEAFF
TGTGCCAGCAGCTCCCGACTGAGAAACACTGAAGCTTTCTTT
>-|few|TRBJ1-2|TRBV5-6
CASRGRGRTVSGYTF
TGTGCCAGCAGAGGTCGCGGGCGGACAGTTTCTGGCTACACCTTC
>-|many|TRBJ2-5|TRBV11-2
CASSHPAGQETQYF
TGTGCCAGCAGTCACCCCGCGGGACAAGAGACCCAGTACTTC
>-|few|TRBJ1-1|TRBV21-1
CASGGTGRVVNTEAFF
TGTGCCAGCGGGGGGACAGGAAGGGTGGTGAACACTGAAGCTTTCTTT
>TRBD2|few|TRBJ2-3|TRBV18
CASSSNPGGADTQYF
TGTGCCAGCTCGTCTAACCCGGGGGGAGCAGATACGCAGTATTTT
>-|-|TRBJ2-1|TRBV29-1
CSVDGGEAYNEQFF
TGCAGCGTTGACGGCGGGGAGGCATACAATGAGCAGTTCTTC
>-|-|TRBJ1-2|TRBV2
CASSGQSYGYTF
TGTGCCAGCAGCGGACAGTCCTATGGCTACACCTTC
>-|-|TRBJ2-2|TRBV4-3
CASSSLPNIITGELFF
TGCGCCAGCAGTAGCCTACCAAATATTATCACCGGGGAGCTGTTTTTT
>-|-|TRBJ2-2|TRBV4-3
CASSQAVQGTGELFF
TGCGCCAGCAGCCAAGCCGTTCAGGGGACCGGGGAGCTGTTTTTT
>-|-|TRBJ1-1|TRBV4-3
CASSQGSGQLNTEAFF
TGCGCCAGCAGCCAAGGTTCAGGACAGTTGAACACTGAAGCTTTCTTT
>-|-|TRBJ1-2|TRBV2
CASLPRGQSREGYTF
TGTGCCAGCCTACCCCGGGGACAATCTCGCGAAGGCTACACCTTC
>TRBD1|few|TRBJ1-4|TRBV5-1
CASSLAPGGTNEKLFF
TGCGCCAGCAGCTTGGCCCCAGGGGGAACTAATGAAAAACTGTTTTTT
>-|few|TRBJ2-2|TRBV5-1
CASSPGGANTGELFF
TGCGCCAGCAGCCCCGGCGGGGCGAACACCGGGGAGCTGTTTTTT
>TRBD1|few|TRBJ1-6|TRBV6-6
CASSQGTASPLHF
TGTGCCAGCAGTCAAGGGACAGCTTCACCCCTCCACTTT
>-|many|TRBJ1-2|TRBV7-2
CASSLAGTEGYTF
TGTGCCAGCAGCTTAGCCGGGACCGAGGGCTACACCTTC
>-|-|TRBJ2-2|TRBV5-1
CASSPPGLTGELFF
TGCGCCAGCAGCCCACCCGGACTCACCGGGGAGCTGTTTTTT
>TRBD1|-|TRBJ2-4|TRBV29-1
CSARDSLAKNIQYF
TGCAGCGCCCGGGACAGCCTAGCCAAAAACATTCAGTACTTC
>TRBD1|-|TRBJ2-7|TRBV10-3
CAISALTGNEQYF
TGTGCCATCAGTGCCCTGACAGGGAACGAGCAGTACTTC
>TRBD1|few|TRBJ1-5|TRBV19
CASSTADRVSNQPQHF
TGTGCCAGTAGTACCGCGGACAGGGTCAGCAATCAGCCCCAGCATTTT
>-|few|TRBJ2-5|TRBV23-1
CASTAGTPETQYF
TGCGCCAGCACCGCCGGGACGCCGGAGACCCAGTACTTC
>TRBD2|-|TRBJ2-1|TRBV14
CASSQFRGGYNEQFF
TGTGCCAGCAGCCAGTTCCGCGGGGGCTACAATGAGCAGTTCTTC
>TRBD2|-|TRBJ2-5|TRBV18
CASSLAGAQETQYF
TGTGCCAGCTCACTAGCGGGAGCTCAAGAGACCCAGTACTTC
>-|few|TRBJ1-4|TRBV4-3
CASSQDWGSGNEKLFF
TGCGCCAGCAGCCAAGATTGGGGTTCGGGGAATGAAAAACTGTTTTTT
>-|-|TRBJ2-1|TRBV7-2
CASSLFERNEQFF
TGTGCCAGCAGCTTGTTTGAGAGGAATGAGCAGTTCTTC
>-|-|TRBJ1-4|TRBV9
CASSVDSGRNEKLFF
TGTGCCAGCAGCGTAGATAGCGGGAGGAATGAAAAACTGTTTTTT
>-|-|TRBJ1-1|TRBV6-5
CATQPFGRINTEAFF
TGTGCCACCCAACCATTCGGACGGATCAACACTGAAGCTTTCTTT
>TRBD2|-|TRBJ2-5|TRBV4-2
CASSQDWGGRETQYF
TGTGCCAGCAGCCAAGATTGGGGCGGGAGAGAGACCCAGTACTTC
>-|-|TRBJ1-4|TRBV5-1
CASSSGTDLKLFF
TGCGCCAGCAGCTCCGGGACGGACCTAAAACTGTTTTTT
>TRBD1|few|TRBJ1-1|TRBV7-9
CASSLMSGQGQAFF
TGTGCCAGCAGCTTAATGTCGGGACAGGGGCAAGCTTTCTTT
>-|-|TRBJ1-2|TRBV6-5
CASSSPGYTF
TGTGCCAGCAGTTCCCCAGGCTACACCTTC
>TRBD1|-|TRBJ2-3|TRBV29-1
CSVGGQGRADTQYF
TGCAGCGTCGGCGGACAGGGTAGGGCAGATACGCAGTATTTT
>-|few|TRBJ2-5|TRBV7-2
CASSSGGASETQYF
TGTGCCAGCAGCTCCGGCGGGGCGTCTGAGACCCAGTACTTC
>TRBD2|-|TRBJ2-1|TRBV5-4
CASSSFGLAGQFF
TGTGCCAGCAGCTCGTTCGGACTAGCGGGGCAGTTCTTC
>TRBD1|few|TRBJ1-1|TRBV5-1
CASSLTGVDTEAFF
TGCGCCAGCAGCTTGACAGGGGTGGACACTGAAGCTTTCTTT
>-|few|TRBJ1-2|TRBV2
CASTRPGAVYGYTF
TGTGCCAGTACTAGACCAGGGGCCGTCTATGGCTACACCTTC
>TRBD2|-|TRBJ2-3|TRBV9
CASSGTPGEGLADTDTQYF
TGTGCCAGCAGCGGCACCCCGGGGGAGGGACTAGCGGACACAGATACGCAGTATTTT
>-|few|TRBJ1-1|TRBV2
CASSERARRAFF
TGTGCCAGCAGTGAAAGGGCCCGGAGGGCTTTCTTT
>-|many|TRBJ1-4|TRBV7-9
CASSLQAQGKEKLFF
TGTGCCAGCAGCCTCCAGGCGCAGGGGAAGGAAAAACTGTTTTTT
>TRBD1|many|TRBJ2-1|TRBV7-9
CASSLAGTGAYNEQFF
TGTGCCAGCAGCTTAGCCGGGACAGGGGCGTACAATGAGCAGTTCTTC
>-|few|TRBJ1-3|TRBV30
CAWEQGVSGNTIYF
TGTGCCTGGGAACAGGGAGTCTCTGGAAACACCATATATTTT
>-|-|TRBJ2-7|TRBV27
CASSLIWGYEQYF
TGTGCCAGCAGTTTAATATGGGGCTACGAGCAGTACTTC
>-|-|TRBJ1-6|TRBV6-5
CASNHLENSPLHF
TGTGCCAGCAATCACCTGGAGAATTCACCCCTCCACTTT
>-|few|TRBJ1-2|TRBV5-8
CASSPYPTNYGYTF
TGTGCCAGCAGTCCGTACCCTACTAACTATGGCTACACCTTC
>-|-|TRBJ1-4|TRBV7-2
CASSSQTLNRVGGKLFF
TGTGCCAGCAGCTCTCAGACCCTTAACAGGGTGGGGGGAAAACTGTTTTTT
>TRBD2|many|TRBJ2-3|TRBV7-8
CASSFLAGVTDTQYF
TGTGCCAGCAGCTTCCTAGCGGGGGTCACAGATACGCAGTATTTT
>-|few|TRBJ2-1|TRBV14
CASSQLNYNEQFF
TGTGCCAGCAGCCAACTTAACTACAATGAGCAGTTCTTC